The source of this T cell receptor beta chain is a study of cytomegalovirus exposure and HLA in healthy donors (dated by TCRdb to about 2017). The study in broad terms: The 666 repertoires of the first cohort and the roughly 110 validation repertoires were produced on the same platform, according to a later analysis. The aim of the study was to test whether cataloging public T cell receptors could identify signatures of past pathogen exposure. A separate validation cohort of 90 to 150 different subjects was used in addition to the roughly 720-subject first cohort. The study combined high-throughput TCR immunosequencing, statistical association of individual TCRs with disease status, and machine learning to predict cytomegalovirus infection status.

Broader findings and caveats from the paper: In vitro tests confirmed that three of the cytomegalovirus-associated TCR beta chains recognize cytomegalovirus antigens. According to the authors, the approach could potentially be generalized to other disease states and immunological phenotypes. A total of about 150 TCR beta chains were listed by the study as associated with cytomegalovirus. Most TCR sequences were seen in very few donors, while some public TCRs were found in many individuals. The classifier was reported to diagnose cytomegalovirus status with high specificity and sensitivity in both the original and validation cohorts. Of the cluster scores, roughly 95% were above 0 in a later analysis, which found that TCRs clustered in the first cohort also tended to co-occur in the 90 to 150 validation repertoires. All 120 or so repertoires were used to score co-occurrence in the validation cohort in a later analysis, because that analysis had no HLA typing for the cohort.

The germline V gene (reference sequence) specifies LNHDA as CDR1 and SQIVND as CDR2. A distance of 15 bases separates the germline ends of V and J, which lose 2 bases and 7 bases respectively. The CDR3 holds 15 amino acids from the cysteine to the phenylalanine. The CDR3 DNA has 45 bases and is translated from base 1. A note on this clone: No antigen is known for it. There are no base qualities to consult, and no much larger clone falls within one base.

Donors formed part of the validation cohort, which comprised about 120 subjects and was distinct from the first cohort of some 700 subjects. Library preparation used the immunoSEQ multiplex PCR assay. Per the source publication's procedure: To diagnose cytomegalovirus status from the catalog of TCR beta chain sequences, a statistical classification framework was built. Not all clones reach the TCRdb copy of this immuneACCESS table, which keeps in-frame sequences only. Checked studies attribute under half of the gap to unresolved V genes and leave the rest unexplained. The D gene and trimming were derived from the DNA, and the V and J assignments and clone size from that table. This sample has under 200,000 clones in its table, and about 89% of those were observed once. Around 3.1% of the sample is in the top ten clones.

The clonotype comes from a woman younger than 35 in good health and CMV-seropositive. The sample was PBMCs. The sequence links TRBV19 to TRBJ2-1; possibly the D gene is TRBD1, per 6 matching bases. The CDR3 reads as follows: CASSIRRGRGNEQFF. The nucleotide sequence is given as TGTGCCAGTAGTATAAGGCGAGGCAGGGGTAATGAGCAGTTCTTC.